This T cell receptor (beta chain) was captured by sequencing in a study of shared clonotypes between healthy human individuals. Overall study: Per donor, CD8 memory used one plate, CD8 naive used two, CD4 memory used three and CD4 naive used three.

The germline gives CDR1 SGHRS, CDR2 YFSETQ. This CDR3 has 15 amino acids. Trimming at V came to 3 bases and at J to 4 bases, leaving 5 bases not matched to a gene. Study observations and caveats: Since donors were few, the genetic and exposure-history diversity represented was limited. Relative to their counterparts shared across all four donors, non-shared clonotypes exhibited diminished generation probabilities.

As for this clone: Its matching antigen is unknown.

The method was immunoSEQ multiplex PCR; TCRdb's version includes in-frame clones alone and lacks a portion of them. The sample lists approximately 2.5 million clones, roughly 93% occurring once. The sample consisted of naive CD4+ T cells from PBMCs. The subset denotes: CD45RA+ positively selected. The chain has TRBV5-1 and TRBJ1-3; 9 nucleotides agree with TRBD1. The TCR was taken from a man younger than 35 in good health. Some clones in this sample may be carry-over from other donors' samples. The CDR3 DNA sequence: TGCGCCAGCAGCTCCGCCGGGACAGGGGGAAACACCATATATTTT. Protein: CASSSAGTGGNTIYF.